The TCR beta chain described here comes from a study of human T cells and chemical hapten exposure. Study-wide findings and caveats: The study found expanded TCRs formed significantly more large CDR3 similarity clusters than controls.

This clonotype was observed at least ten times. Its matching antigen is unknown. Time point defined: patch test 1, 2 weeks after DPC sensitization. The treatment denotes: therapeutic diphenylcyclopropenone sensitization with weekly scalp DPC. CDR1 and CDR2 (germline): DFQATT, SNEGSKA (reference sequence). The CDR3 consists of 14 residues. V lost 2 bases and J 6 bases, leaving 16 bases between the germline ends. TCRdb fed the RACE reads into MiXCR, producing one record per CDR3 protein. The profile shows fewer than 130,000 distinct CDR3 sequences, 9.5% to 11% of them singletons. The J gene is TRBJ1-1, the V gene TRBV20-1; no definite D call. This TCR was recovered from a woman between 35 and 50 years old with alopecia areata. Some clones in this sample may be carry-over from other donors' samples. The sequencing here drew on whole blood, taken in connection with sensitization to the hapten diphenylcyclopropenone (DPC). The CDR3 region is CSARTVKGVAEAFF. CDR3 nucleotides: TGCAGTGCTAGAACCGTAAAGGGTGTGGCTGAAGCTTTCTTT.